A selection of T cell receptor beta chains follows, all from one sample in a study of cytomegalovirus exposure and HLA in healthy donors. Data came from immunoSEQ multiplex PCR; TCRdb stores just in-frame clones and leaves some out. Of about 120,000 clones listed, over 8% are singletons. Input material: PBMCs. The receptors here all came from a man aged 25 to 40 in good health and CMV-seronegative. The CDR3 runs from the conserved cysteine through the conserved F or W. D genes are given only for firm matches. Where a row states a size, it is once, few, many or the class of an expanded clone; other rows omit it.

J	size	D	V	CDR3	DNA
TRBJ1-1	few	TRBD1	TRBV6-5	CASSPGQTLNTEAFF	TGTGCCAGCAGTCCGGGACAGACCTTGAACACTGAAGCTTTCTTT
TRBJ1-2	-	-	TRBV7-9	CASSHPFQGNYGYTF	TGTGCCAGCAGCCACCCTTTCCAGGGTAACTATGGCTACACCTTC
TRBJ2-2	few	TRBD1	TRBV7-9	CASRSPGQRARGELFF	TGTGCCAGCAGATCGCCGGGACAGAGAGCCAGGGGGGAGCTGTTTTTT
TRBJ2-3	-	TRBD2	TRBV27	CASSIRTSGGLSTDTQYF	TGTGCCAGCAGTATCCGGACTAGCGGGGGCCTGAGCACAGATACGCAGTATTTT
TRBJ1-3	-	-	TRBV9	CASSVVEVEGSVSSNTIYF	TGTGCCAGCAGCGTAGTTGAGGTGGAGGGGTCGGTAAGCTCGAACACCATATATTTT
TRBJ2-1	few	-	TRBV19	CASSTQGFAYNEQFF	TGTGCCAGTAGTACCCAGGGATTCGCCTACAATGAGCAGTTCTTC
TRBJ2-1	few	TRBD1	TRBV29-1	CSVAGQGSREQFF	TGCAGCGTTGCGGGACAGGGATCCAGGGAGCAGTTCTTC
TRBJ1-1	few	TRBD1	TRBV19	CATRNRGGEAFF	TGTGCCACCCGAAACAGGGGTGGTGAAGCTTTCTTT
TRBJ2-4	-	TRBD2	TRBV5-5	CASSLATGLARGRAKNIQYF	TGTGCCAGCAGCTTGGCTACGGGACTAGCGCGCGGGAGAGCCAAAAACATTCAGTACTTC
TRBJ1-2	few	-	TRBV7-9	CASSSTAGNYGYTF	TGTGCCAGCAGCTCGACAGCCGGAAACTATGGCTACACCTTC
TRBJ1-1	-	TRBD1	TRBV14	CASSQGQARGRVTEAFF	TGTGCCAGCAGCCAAGGACAGGCGAGGGGGCGGGTGACTGAAGCTTTCTTT
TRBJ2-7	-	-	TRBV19	CASSIMTGYEQYF	TGTGCCAGTAGTATAATGACAGGCTACGAGCAGTACTTC
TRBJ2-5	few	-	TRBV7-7	CASSLKGQETQYF	TGTGCTAGCAGCTTGAAGGGGCAAGAGACCCAGTACTTC
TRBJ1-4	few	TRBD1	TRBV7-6	CASSPRDRGFEKLFF	TGTGCCAGCAGCCCCCGGGACAGGGGTTTTGAAAAACTGTTTTTT
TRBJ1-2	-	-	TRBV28	CASSRIGGDGYTF	TGTGCCAGCAGTCGTATAGGGGGTGATGGCTACACCTTC
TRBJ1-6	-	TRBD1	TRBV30	CAWRVTGGSPLHF	TGTGCCTGGAGGGTGACAGGGGGATCACCCCTCCACTTT
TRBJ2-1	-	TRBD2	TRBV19	CASTNRASGRGFSNEQFF	TGTGCCAGTACCAATCGAGCTAGCGGGAGAGGTTTTAGTAATGAGCAGTTCTTC
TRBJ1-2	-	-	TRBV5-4	CASSSTGSNSYGYTF	TGTGCCAGCAGCTCTACAGGGTCTAATAGCTATGGCTACACCTTC
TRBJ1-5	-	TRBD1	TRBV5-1	CASSQGQLGQPQHF	TGCGCCAGCAGCCAGGGACAGTTAGGTCAGCCCCAGCATTTT
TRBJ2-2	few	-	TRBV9	CASSVAVLAAGELFF	TGTGCCAGCAGCGTAGCGGTCCTAGCCGCCGGGGAGCTGTTTTTT
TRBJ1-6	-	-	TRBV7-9	CASSPDYSNSPLHF	TGTGCCAGCAGCCCCGACTATTCAAATTCACCCCTCCACTTT
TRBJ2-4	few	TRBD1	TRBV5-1	CASSDGQGIAKNIQYF	TGCGCCAGCAGCGACGGACAGGGGATAGCCAAAAACATTCAGTACTTC
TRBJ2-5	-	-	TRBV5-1	CASSPPDIKETQYF	TGCGCCAGCAGCCCGCCGGACATAAAAGAGACCCAGTACTTC
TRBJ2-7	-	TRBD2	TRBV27	CASSFRSGDVTYEQYF	TGTGCCAGCAGTTTTCGAAGCGGGGATGTAACTTACGAGCAGTACTTC
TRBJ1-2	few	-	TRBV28	CASRWGAVYGYTF	TGTGCCAGCAGGTGGGGCGCAGTCTATGGCTACACCTTC
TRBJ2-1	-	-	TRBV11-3	CASSSSGDEQFF	TGTGCCAGCAGCAGTAGCGGTGATGAGCAGTTCTTC
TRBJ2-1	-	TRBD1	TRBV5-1	CASSLAGGKSYNEQFF	TGCGCCAGCAGCTTGGCAGGGGGCAAGTCCTACAATGAGCAGTTCTTC
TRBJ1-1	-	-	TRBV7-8	CASSLGGMGADTEAFF	TGTGCCAGCAGCTTAGGGGGTATGGGGGCGGACACTGAAGCTTTCTTT
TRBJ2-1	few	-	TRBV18	CASSPWGQGLGPSSYNEQFF	TGTGCCAGCTCACCATGGGGCCAGGGGCTTGGACCGAGCTCCTACAATGAGCAGTTCTTC
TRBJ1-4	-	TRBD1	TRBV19	CASSDRGTNEKLFF	TGTGCCAGTAGCGACAGGGGAACTAATGAAAAACTGTTTTTT
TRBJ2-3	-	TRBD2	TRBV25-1	CASSEWSGGKADTQYF	TGTGCCAGCAGTGAATGGAGCGGGGGGAAAGCAGATACGCAGTATTTT
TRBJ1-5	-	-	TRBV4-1	CASSHDSSNQPQHF	TGCGCCAGCAGCCATGACAGCAGCAATCAGCCCCAGCATTTT
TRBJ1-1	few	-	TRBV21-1	CASKGARGLNTEAFF	TGTGCCAGCAAGGGGGCAAGAGGCCTGAACACTGAAGCTTTCTTT
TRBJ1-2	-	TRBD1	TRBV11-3	CASSGRDSYGYTF	TGTGCCAGCAGCGGCCGGGACAGCTATGGCTACACCTTC
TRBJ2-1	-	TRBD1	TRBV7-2	CASSLALRDRGNEQFF	TGTGCCAGCAGCTTAGCGCTAAGAGACAGGGGCAATGAGCAGTTCTTC
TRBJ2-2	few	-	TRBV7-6	CASSLGSLDTGELFF	TGTGCCAGCAGCTTAGGTAGTCTAGACACCGGGGAGCTGTTTTTT
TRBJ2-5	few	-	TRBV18	CASSPFGSGQETQYF	TGTGCCAGCTCACCCTTTGGGTCGGGGCAAGAGACCCAGTACTTC
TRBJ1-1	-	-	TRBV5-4	CASSYQGPAAAEAFF	TGTGCCAGCAGCTACCAGGGGCCGGCGGCGGCTGAAGCTTTCTTT
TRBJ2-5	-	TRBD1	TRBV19	CASGKWTGAKQETQYF	TGTGCCAGTGGAAAGTGGACAGGGGCCAAACAAGAGACCCAGTACTTC
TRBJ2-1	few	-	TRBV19	CASSSGTGIYNEQFF	TGTGCCAGTAGTTCCGGGACTGGGATCTACAATGAGCAGTTCTTC
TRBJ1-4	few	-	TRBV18	CASSPHSNNEKLFF	TGTGCCAGCTCACCCCACAGCAATAATGAAAAACTGTTTTTT
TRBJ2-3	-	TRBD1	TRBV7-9	CASSSRDSPADTQYF	TGTGCCAGCAGCTCCCGGGACAGCCCCGCAGATACGCAGTATTTT
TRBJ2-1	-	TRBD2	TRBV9	CASSVSGGGSYNEQFF	TGTGCCAGCAGCGTCAGCGGGGGCGGCTCCTACAATGAGCAGTTCTTC
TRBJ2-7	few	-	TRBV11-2	CASSLDSAYEQYF	TGTGCCAGCAGCTTAGATTCAGCCTACGAGCAGTACTTC
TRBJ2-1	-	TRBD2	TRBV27	CASSQRGGHEQFF	TGTGCCAGCAGTCAGCGGGGGGGACATGAGCAGTTCTTC
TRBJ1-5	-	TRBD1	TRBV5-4	CASSLDRGLGQPQHF	TGTGCCAGCAGCTTGGACAGGGGGCTCGGCCAGCCCCAGCATTTT
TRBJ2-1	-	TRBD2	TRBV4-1	CASSSGGGGNEQFF	TGCGCCAGCAGCTCCGGCGGGGGGGGCAATGAGCAGTTCTTC
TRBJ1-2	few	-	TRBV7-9	CASSLEWAYGYTF	TGTGCCAGCAGCTTAGAGTGGGCCTATGGCTACACCTTC
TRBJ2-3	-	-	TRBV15	CATRVAGHTDTQYF	TGTGCCACCAGGGTGGCGGGGCACACAGATACGCAGTATTTT
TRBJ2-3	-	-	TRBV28	CASSFGQRTDTQYF	TGTGCCAGCAGTTTCGGACAGCGCACAGATACGCAGTATTTT
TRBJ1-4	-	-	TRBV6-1	CASSESAVNEKLFF	TGTGCCAGCAGTGAAAGCGCAGTTAATGAAAAACTGTTTTTT
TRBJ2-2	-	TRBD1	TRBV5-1	CASSLGTGANTGELFF	TGCGCCAGCAGCTTGGGGACAGGGGCGAACACCGGGGAGCTGTTTTTT
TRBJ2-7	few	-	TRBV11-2	CASSLAGGSYEQYF	TGTGCCAGCAGCTTAGCCGGCGGTTCCTACGAGCAGTACTTC